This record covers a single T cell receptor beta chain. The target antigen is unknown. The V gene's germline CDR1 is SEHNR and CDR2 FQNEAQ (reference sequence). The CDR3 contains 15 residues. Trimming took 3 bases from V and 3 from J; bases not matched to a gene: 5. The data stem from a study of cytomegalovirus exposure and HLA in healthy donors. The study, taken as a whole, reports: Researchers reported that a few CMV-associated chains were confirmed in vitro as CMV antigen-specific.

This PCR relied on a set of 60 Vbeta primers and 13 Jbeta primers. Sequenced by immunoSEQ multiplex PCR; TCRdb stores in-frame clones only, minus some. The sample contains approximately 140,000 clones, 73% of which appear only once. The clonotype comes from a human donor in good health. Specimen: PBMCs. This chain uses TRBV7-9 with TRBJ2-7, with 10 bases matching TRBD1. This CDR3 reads CASSLGDRGVYEQYF. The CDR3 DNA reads TGTGCCAGCAGCTTGGGGGACAGGGGAGTCTACGAGCAGTACTTC.